The T cell receptor beta chain described here comes from a study of T cell changes during pregnancy in multiple sclerosis. Per germline, CDR1 SGHRS and CDR2 YFSETQ. The CDR3 consists of 15 residues. V lost 0 bases and J 0 bases, leaving 7 bases between the germline ends. Sequencing used immunoSEQ multiplex PCR; TCRdb keeps in-frame clones, though not all of them. The data show more than 50,000 clones, 90% seen once. This chain connects TRBV5-1 to TRBJ2-1; perhaps TRBD2 as D (6 bases). The TCR originated in a female donor in good health, enrolled as a control in a pregnancy study. Sequences were derived from peripheral blood, sampled in the first trimester of pregnancy. The CDR3 region is CASSLVGGSYNEQFF. The DNA of the CDR3 is TGCGCCAGCAGCTTGGTGGGAGGCTCCTACAATGAGCAGTTCTTC.